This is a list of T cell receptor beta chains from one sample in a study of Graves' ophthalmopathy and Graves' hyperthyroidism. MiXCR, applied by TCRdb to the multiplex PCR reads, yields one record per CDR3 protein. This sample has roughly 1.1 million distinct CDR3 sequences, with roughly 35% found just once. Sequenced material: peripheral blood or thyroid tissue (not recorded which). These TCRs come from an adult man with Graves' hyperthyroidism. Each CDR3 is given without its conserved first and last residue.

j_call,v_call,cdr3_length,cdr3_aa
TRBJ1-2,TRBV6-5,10,ASRDWPYGYT
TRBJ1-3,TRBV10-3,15,AISEQRGSSSGNTIY
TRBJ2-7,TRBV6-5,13,ASSVRDRGFYEQY
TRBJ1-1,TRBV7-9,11,ASSPPADTEAF
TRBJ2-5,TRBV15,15,ATSRLGTSGRGETQY
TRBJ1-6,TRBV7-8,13,ASSLEQLYNSPLH
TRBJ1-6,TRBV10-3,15,AISREPTGGPNSPLH
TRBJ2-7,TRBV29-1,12,STIRDRGINEQY
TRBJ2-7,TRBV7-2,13,ASSLGPGGLYEQY
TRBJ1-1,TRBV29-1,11,SVEDQVNTEAF
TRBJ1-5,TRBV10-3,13,ASSESFSSNQPQH
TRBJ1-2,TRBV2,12,ASSEALGGYGYT
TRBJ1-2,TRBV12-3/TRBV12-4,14,ASSPLDRGSGYGYT
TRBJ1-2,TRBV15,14,ATSRGIGQGARGYT
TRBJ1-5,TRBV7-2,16,ASSSGTAGFVGNQPQH
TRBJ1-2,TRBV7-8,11,ASTRTVNYGYT
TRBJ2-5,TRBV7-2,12,ASSLEFRDQTQY
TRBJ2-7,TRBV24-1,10,ATSGGRDSMY
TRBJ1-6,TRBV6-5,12,ARQGVINNSPLH
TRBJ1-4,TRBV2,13,ASSFFDRANEKLF
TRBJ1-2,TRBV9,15,ASSGDNRDRLGYGYT
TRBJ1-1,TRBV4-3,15,ASSQDPPGSLITEAF
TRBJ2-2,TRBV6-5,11,ASVWQYTGELF
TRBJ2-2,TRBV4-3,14,ASSQLNDRDTGELF
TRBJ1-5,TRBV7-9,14,ASSQGQGSTNQPQH
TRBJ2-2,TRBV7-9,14,ASSFPLAGRTGELF
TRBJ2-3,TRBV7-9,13,ASSLAGGSTGTQY
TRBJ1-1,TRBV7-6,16,ASSSTPPRTLMNTEAF
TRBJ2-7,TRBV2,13,ASSPRRGATYEQY
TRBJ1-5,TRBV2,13,ASSGTGYSNQPQH
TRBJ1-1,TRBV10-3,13,AISESTGVHTEAF
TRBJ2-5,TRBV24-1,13,ATSDWTGGRETQY
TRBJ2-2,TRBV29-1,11,CFRGLNTGELF
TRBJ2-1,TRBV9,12,ASSVTSEAGEQF
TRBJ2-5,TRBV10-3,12,AISESGGVETQY
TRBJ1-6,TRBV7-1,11,ASSSGPHSPLH
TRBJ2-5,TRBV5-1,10,ASRGGKETQY
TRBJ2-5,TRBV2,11,ASTRGKGETQY
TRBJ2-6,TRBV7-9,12,ASSHSRGGNVLT
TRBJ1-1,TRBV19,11,ASSQIHGTEAF
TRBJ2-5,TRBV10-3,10,ARVTGQETQY
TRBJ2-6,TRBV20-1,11,SARATGANVLT